These T cell receptor beta chains were read from a single sample in a study of PD-1 blockade in classical Hodgkin lymphoma. Here immunoSEQ multiplex PCR was the method, and the copy in TCRdb shows in-frame clones only, minus some. The table has about 60,000 clones, 90% seen once; the top ten hold 9.7%. This specimen was peripheral blood mononuclear cells (PBMCs), taken at baseline. These receptors were obtained from a human donor with classical Hodgkin lymphoma. Both conserved end residues are part of each CDR3. A D gene is named only where the DNA matches it firmly. Only part of the rows carry a size: once, few, many, or a class if the clone is expanded.

size: .
J: TRBJ2-7
D: TRBD2
V: TRBV28
DNA: TGTGCCAGCGCGTATAGCGGGGAGAGCTACGAGCAGTACTTC
CDR3: CASAYSGESYEQYF

size: .
J: TRBJ2-7
D: .
V: TRBV4-1
DNA: TGCGCCAGCAGCCAAGAAGGTCACGGATCCTACGAGCAGTACTTC
CDR3: CASSQEGHGSYEQYF

size: .
J: TRBJ2-6
D: .
V: TRBV10-3
DNA: TGTGCCATCAGTGAGCTCTCTGGGGCCAACGTCCTGACTTTC
CDR3: CAISELSGANVLTF

size: once
J: TRBJ2-6
D: .
V: TRBV5-1
DNA: TGCGCCAGCAGCTTGCCCCAAAGCTCTGGGGCCAACGTCCTGACTTTC
CDR3: CASSLPQSSGANVLTF

size: .
J: TRBJ2-3
D: .
V: TRBV5-8
DNA: TGTGCCAGCAGCTGGGGACAAATGGATACGCAGTATTTT
CDR3: CASSWGQMDTQYF

size: .
J: TRBJ1-2
D: .
V: TRBV18
DNA: TGTGCCAGCTCGCGCGATACTACCTCTATGGGCTACACCTTC
CDR3: CASSRDTTSMGYTF

size: .
J: TRBJ2-5
D: .
V: TRBV10-3
DNA: TGTGCCATCAGTGATAGCCTCCAAGAGACCCAGTACTTC
CDR3: CAISDSLQETQYF

size: .
J: TRBJ2-5
D: .
V: TRBV27
DNA: TGTGCCAGCCGAAGAGCGGGTGAAGAGACCCAGTACTTC
CDR3: CASRRAGEETQYF

size: .
J: TRBJ2-3
D: .
V: TRBV7-8
DNA: TGTGCCAGCAGCTTAGAAGCGTCACTATGGAGTTTT
CDR3: CASSLEASLWSF

size: .
J: TRBJ2-2
D: TRBD2
V: TRBV7-9
DNA: TGTGCCAGCAGGACTAGCGGGGGGGCCGAGAACACCGGGGAGCTGTTTTTT
CDR3: CASRTSGGAENTGELFF

size: .
J: TRBJ2-6
D: .
V: TRBV29-1
DNA: TGCAGCGTTGGCGTGTCTGGTGGGGCCAACGTCCTGACTTTC
CDR3: CSVGVSGGANVLTF

size: .
J: TRBJ2-5
D: TRBD2
V: TRBV6-1
DNA: TGTGCCAGCAGTGAAGCGGGGAGCGGGAGGGCCCAGGAGACCCAGTACTTC
CDR3: CASSEAGSGRAQETQYF

size: .
J: TRBJ1-1
D: .
V: TRBV19
DNA: TGTGCCAGTAGTATAAGGGGCGGGGCCGGTCAAAACACTGAAGCTTTCTTT
CDR3: CASSIRGGAGQNTEAFF

size: once
J: TRBJ1-3
D: .
V: TRBV5-1
DNA: TGCGCCAGCAGCTTGGAGGCGGTCCCTGGAAACACCATATATTTT
CDR3: CASSLEAVPGNTIYF

size: once
J: TRBJ2-3
D: TRBD2
V: TRBV4-1
DNA: TGCGCCAGCAGCCACGAGAGCGGGGGGGGAACAGATACGCAGTATTTT
CDR3: CASSHESGGGTDTQYF

size: .
J: TRBJ1-4
D: .
V: TRBV19
DNA: TGTGCCAGTAGTAAGCACAGGCTTGGTGAAAAACTGTTTTTT
CDR3: CASSKHRLGEKLFF

size: .
J: TRBJ1-3
D: TRBD1
V: TRBV23-1
DNA: TGCGCCAGCAGAGAGACAGGGCCGGCCGGAAACACCATATATTTT
CDR3: CASRETGPAGNTIYF

size: .
J: TRBJ1-6
D: TRBD1
V: TRBV19
DNA: TGTGCCAGTAGTATAGGCGGAGGACAGGGGCGCGGTTCACCCCTCCACTTT
CDR3: CASSIGGGQGRGSPLHF

size: .
J: TRBJ1-2
D: .
V: TRBV27
DNA: TGTGCCAGCAGTCCTCGCGGGCCCAACTATGGCTACACCTTC
CDR3: CASSPRGPNYGYTF

size: .
J: TRBJ2-7
D: .
V: TRBV5-8
DNA: TGTGCCAGCGGGAACAGGACAACCTACGAGCAGTACTTC
CDR3: CASGNRTTYEQYF

size: .
J: TRBJ2-7
D: TRBD2
V: TRBV7-2
DNA: TGTGCCAGCAGCTTATTACTAGCGGGAGCTTACGAGCAGTACTTC
CDR3: CASSLLLAGAYEQYF

size: .
J: TRBJ2-7
D: TRBD1
V: TRBV6-1
DNA: TGTGCCAGCTCCCGGACAGGCTTCTACGAGCAGTACTTC
CDR3: CASSRTGFYEQYF

size: .
J: TRBJ1-1
D: .
V: TRBV6-4
DNA: TGTGCCAGCAGTACGGGAAATCAAGCTTTCTTT
CDR3: CASSTGNQAFF

size: .
J: TRBJ1-1
D: .
V: TRBV11-2
DNA: TGTGCCAGCAGCTTTTCCGGCCGGAACACTGAAGCTTTCTTT
CDR3: CASSFSGRNTEAFF

size: .
J: TRBJ1-4
D: .
V: TRBV11-2
DNA: TGTGCCAGCAGCTTAGAAAGGGCAGCAACTAATGAAAAACTGTTTTTT
CDR3: CASSLERAATNEKLFF

size: .
J: TRBJ2-7
D: .
V: TRBV28
DNA: TGTGCCAGCAGTTCCCTTGGGGGATACTCCTACGAGCAGTACTTC
CDR3: CASSSLGGYSYEQYF

size: .
J: TRBJ2-1
D: .
V: TRBV7-9
DNA: TGTGCCAGCAGCTTACCAAACAATGAGCAGTTCTTC
CDR3: CASSLPNNEQFF

size: .
J: TRBJ2-1
D: .
V: TRBV2
DNA: TGTGCCAGCAGTGAGGGCTACAATGAGCAGTTCTTC
CDR3: CASSEGYNEQFF

size: .
J: TRBJ2-7
D: .
V: TRBV11-2
DNA: TGTGCCAGCAGATTTCGAACCGGGACTCCGACCAACTACGAGCAGTACTTC
CDR3: CASRFRTGTPTNYEQYF

size: .
J: TRBJ1-1
D: TRBD1
V: TRBV10-2
DNA: TGCGCCAGCAGGCCTCTACCGGGACAGGGGGCGGCGGGGACTGAAGCTTTCTTT
CDR3: CASRPLPGQGAAGTEAFF

size: .
J: TRBJ2-7
D: .
V: TRBV7-9
DNA: TGTGCCAGCAGCTTAGGATACTACGTACACGAGCAGTACTTC
CDR3: CASSLGYYVHEQYF

size: .
J: TRBJ1-6
D: TRBD1
V: TRBV27
DNA: TGTGCCAGCAGTTCCCTCGTAGGACAGGGGGCTTCACCCCTCCACTTT
CDR3: CASSSLVGQGASPLHF